One and the same sample provided the 13 T cell receptor beta chains below, sequenced in a study of T cell responses to AZD1222 COVID-19 vaccine. The method was immunoSEQ multiplex PCR; TCRdb's version includes in-frame clones alone and lacks a portion of them. The data show 89,000 or so clones, with just over 85% seen just once and about 6% held by the top ten. This material consisted of peripheral blood, taken 28 days after the second AZD1222 dose. These receptor sequences come from an adult who received the AZD1222 COVID-19 vaccine.

This clone was recorded once. The chain combines TRBV11-2 with TRBJ1-6; 7 bases match TRBD1. Trimming at V came to 4 bases and at J to 6 bases, leaving 3 bases not matched to a gene. The CDR3 runs to 14 residues. Germline CDR1 is SGHAT and CDR2 is FQNNGV. For the CDR3, the DNA is TGTGCCAGCAGCTCCCGGGACAGTAATTCACCCCTCCACTTT. Translation: CASSSRDSNSPLHF.

The chain recombines TRBV5-1 with TRBJ2-3; D ambiguous. V was clipped by 1 base and J by 4 bases, with 4 bases between them. The CDR3 is 12 residues long. Germline values: CDR1 SGHRS, CDR2 YFSETQ. This chain's CDR3 is CASSLFADTQYF. The CDR3 DNA is TGCGCCAGCAGCTTGTTCGCAGATACGCAGTATTTT.

This rearrangement joins TRBV29-1 to TRBJ2-5; D is unresolved. This CDR3 is 13 amino acids long. Trimming took 2 bases from V and 5 from J, leaving 12 bases between them. Germline assignment: CDR1 SQVTM and CDR2 ANQGSEA. CDR3 sequence reads: CSVEHHGRETQYF. CDR3 DNA sequence: TGCAGCGTTGAACATCACGGGCGCGAGACCCAGTACTTC.

The rearrangement uses TRBV12-3 or TRBV12-4 and TRBJ1-2, with a weak D call TRBD1 (5 bases). V was clipped by 5 bases and J by 4 bases, with 8 bases between them. This CDR3 has 12 residues. The CDR3 DNA follows: TGTGCCAGCAGTCCCCAGGGCTATGGCTACACCTTC. Its protein product is CASSPQGYGYTF.

The V gene is TRBV12-3 or TRBV12-4, the J gene TRBJ2-2, with a possible D match to TRBD2 (5 bases). Between the trimmed V and J ends, which lost 7 bases and 7 bases, there was a span of 13 bases. The CDR3 is made up of 13 amino acids. CDR3 loop: CASNSRGGGELFF. The DNA of the CDR3 is TGTGCCAGCAATTCCCGCGGAGGCGGGGAGCTGTTTTTT.

The rearrangement links TRBV28 to TRBJ1-1; the D gene is possibly TRBD1 (6 bases). Germline CDR1 is MDHEN and CDR2 is SYDVKM. V was pared by 6 bases and J by 0 bases, with 11 bases between. The CDR3 consists of 14 residues. CDR3 sequence (DNA): TGTGCCAGCAGCCCGAACAGGGTGAACACTGAAGCTTTCTTT. This sequence encodes CASSPNRVNTEAFF.

The chain uses TRBV6-5 and TRBJ1-5; D gene uncertain. Germline V gene sequence: CDR1 MNHEY, CDR2 SVGAGI. Trimming removed 10 bases from V and 4 bases from J, with 14 bases in between. The CDR3 loop spans 13 amino acids. The CDR3 DNA sequence: TGTGCCATCCTAACGGTTGGGAATCAGCCCCAGCATTTT. Protein product: CAILTVGNQPQHF.

This chain joins TRBV2 and TRBJ1-2, with 9 bases identical to TRBD1. The CDR3 extends over 14 amino acids. The V gene end was trimmed by 6 bases and the J gene end by 7 bases; junction bases not matched to a gene: 9. CDR1 and CDR2 (germline): SNHLY, FYNNEI. CDR3 amino acids: CASRRDREGRGYTF. The CDR3 DNA reads as TGTGCCAGCAGGAGGGACAGGGAGGGGCGTGGCTACACCTTC.

The V call is TRBV6-1, the J call TRBJ1-5, with D possibly being TRBD1 (6 bases). V lost 2 bases, J lost 2 bases, and 16 bases lay in between. The length of the CDR3 is 17 residues. Germline V gene data show CDR1 as MNHNS and CDR2 as SASEGT. CDR3 coding DNA: TGTGCCAGCAGTGAAACGACAGGCCGCGGGGGCAATCAGCCCCAGCATTTT. Amino acids: CASSETTGRGGNQPQHF.

The chain carries TRBV27 and TRBJ1-1, with D unresolved. Germline-derived CDR1 and CDR2 are MNHEY and SMNVEV (reference sequence). V lost 4 bases and J lost 1, with 10 bases in between. The CDR3 consists of 14 residues. The CDR3 spells CASSSRPPNTEAFF. CDR3 DNA: TGTGCCAGCAGTTCTCGACCGCCGAACACTGAAGCTTTCTTT.

The chain couples TRBV6-4 to TRBJ1-2; no definite D call. From germline, CDR1 is MRHNA and CDR2 SNTAGT. CDR3 length: 12 amino acids. V shed 2 bases and J shed 8 bases, with 9 bases lying between them. The CDR3 here is CASSDGQVGYTF. The CDR3 region has the DNA TGTGCCAGCAGTGACGGGCAGGTGGGCTACACCTTC.

V and J are TRBV5-1 and TRBJ2-5; 9 bases match TRBD1. This CDR3 contains 14 residues. Trimming took 2 bases from V and 2 from J; bases not matched to a gene: 1. The germline CDR1 and CDR2 sequences are SGHRS and YFSETQ. The CDR3 sequence is CASSFGQGQETQYF. Written as DNA, the CDR3 is TGCGCCAGCAGCTTCGGACAGGGGCAAGAGACCCAGTACTTC.

The chain links TRBV12-3 or TRBV12-4 to TRBJ2-7; D is possibly TRBD1 (6 bases). The CDR3 spans 12 residues. Trimming pared 6 bases from V and 3 bases from J, leaving 9 bases between. The CDR3 loop is CASRGAIYEQYF. For the CDR3, the DNA is TGTGCCAGCAGGGGGGCCATCTACGAGCAGTACTTC.